This T cell receptor beta chain is from a study of blood T cell repertoires in COVID-19. The wider study: Both acute and convalescent COVID-19 samples were obtained from the United States, Italy and Spain. From T cells, B-cell-depleted T cells, or PBMCs came the material, which was cDNA or gDNA.

The CDR3 sequence is 14 residues long. In germline, CDR1 is SGHKS, CDR2 YYEKEE (reference sequence). V lost 4 bases, J lost 7 bases, and 18 bases lay in between. Study processing details: Estimation of nucleated cell counts was performed using reference gene primer amplification. Profiled with immunoSEQ multiplex PCR; TCRdb holds only in-frame clones, not every one. V, J and clone size were drawn from that table, and D and trimming were deduced from the DNA. The table records 310,000 or so clones, roughly 83% of them present only once. This receptor was identified in a woman aged 45-60 years with acute or convalescent COVID-19. The chain carries TRBV5-5 and TRBJ2-7, with D possibly matching TRBD2 (5 bases). Sequencing was done on a sample of peripheral blood. The CDR3 sequence is CASSDRGPLGEQYF. The CDR3, as DNA: TGTGCCAGCAGCGACCGAGGGCCCCTGGGAGAGCAGTACTTC.